The present T cell receptor beta chain was sequenced within a study of OX40 agonist ivuxolimab in advanced cancers. V shed 4 bases, J shed 6 bases, and the junction held 6 bases outside the gene matches. There are 16 residues in the CDR3. The germline CDR1 and CDR2 sequences are SNHLY and FYNNEI. Assay used: immunoSEQ multiplex PCR; TCRdb lists only in-frame clones, some missing. This table holds 55,000 to 75,000 clones, roughly 85% found once. The chain carries TRBV2 and TRBJ2-3; 14 nucleotides line up with TRBD2. The clonotype was recovered from an adult with an advanced solid tumor such as melanoma, head and neck, liver or kidney cancer. This sample comprised CD4+ or CD8+ T cells sorted from blood, obtained in a trial of the OX40 agonist ivuxolimab. The CDR3 DNA reads as TGTGCCAGCAGTGTTTCGACTAGCGGGGGGGTGGATACGCAGTATTTT. This codes for CASSVSTSGGVDTQYF.